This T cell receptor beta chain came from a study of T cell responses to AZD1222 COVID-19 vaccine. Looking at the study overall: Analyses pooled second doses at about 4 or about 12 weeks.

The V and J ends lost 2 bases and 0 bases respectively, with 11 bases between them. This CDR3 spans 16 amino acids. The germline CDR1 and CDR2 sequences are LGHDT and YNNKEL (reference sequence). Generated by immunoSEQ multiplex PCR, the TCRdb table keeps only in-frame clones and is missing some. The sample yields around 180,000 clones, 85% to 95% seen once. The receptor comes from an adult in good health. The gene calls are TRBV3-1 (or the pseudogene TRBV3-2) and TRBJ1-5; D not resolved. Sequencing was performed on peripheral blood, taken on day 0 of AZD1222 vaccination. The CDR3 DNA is TGTGCCAGCAGCCAATCAAGGGAAAATAGCAATCAGCCCCAGCATTTT. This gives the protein CASSQSRENSNQPQHF.